The 5 T cell receptor beta chains given below trace back to one sample, sequenced in a study of T cell repertoires in cytomegalovirus infection. Their antigens are not known. MiXCR was run by TCRdb on the reads, yielding one entry per CDR3 protein. The sample has more than 250,000 distinct CDR3 sequences, around a quarter seen once; the top ten hold approximately 12%. The sample was cultured PBMCs, taken from culture after CMV antigen stimulation. These TCRs come from a human donor in good health (CMV status not recorded). Some clones in this sample may be carry-over from other donors' samples.

At least ten counts were recorded for this clonotype. The DNA of the CDR3 is TGCGCCAGCAGCCAAGTGAATCGACGCGGGAGGGATGAGCAGTTCTTC. Translating gives CASSQVNRRGRDEQFF. The V and J genes are TRBV4-1 and TRBJ2-1, with 9 nucleotides matching TRBD2. V trimming: 1 base; J trimming: 8 bases; junction bases outside the gene matches: 9. There are 16 residues in the CDR3. The germline V gene encodes CDR1 MGHRA and CDR2 YSYEKL.

The sample holds a few counts of this clonotype. The chain couples TRBV7-6 to TRBJ1-1; unclear D gene. Trimming removed 2 bases at V and 0 bases at J, with 13 bases between. The length of the CDR3 is 16 residues. From germline, CDR1 is SGHVS and CDR2 FNYEAQ. CDR3 nucleotides: TGTGCCAGCAGCTTAAGAAAAGCAAACATGAACACTGAAGCTTTCTTT. Its protein product is CASSLRKANMNTEAFF. Drawing the rest from reference TRBV7-6 and TRBJ1-1, the complete variable domain is GAGVSQSPRYKVTKRGQDVALRCDPISGHVSLYWYRQALGQGPEFLTYFNYEAQQDKSGLPNDRFSAERPEGSISTLTIQRTEQRDSAMYRCASSLRKANMNTEAFFGQGTRLTVV.

J is TRBJ1-5 and V is TRBV2; 9 positions match TRBD1. V was pared by 3 bases and J by 4 bases, with 4 bases of the junction left unmatched. This CDR3 spans 15 amino acids. Germline V CDR1 and CDR2: SNHLY, FYNNEI. The CDR3, as DNA: TGTGCCAGCAGTGAGTTGGGACAGGGTAATCAGCCCCAGCATTTT. It encodes CASSELGQGNQPQHF.

A few counts support this clonotype. The chain recombines TRBV7-6 with TRBJ2-1; possible D gene TRBD1, 5 bases. Germline values: CDR1 SGHVS, CDR2 FNYEAQ. CDR3 length: 12 amino acids. The V gene lost 4 bases and the J gene lost 14 bases, with 15 bases spanning the gap. Written as DNA, the CDR3 is TGTGCCAGCAGCTCAAAGGTCCAAGGGGAGTTCTTC. This sequence encodes CASSSKVQGEFF.

The CDR3 DNA is TGTGCCAGCAGCTTACAACAGGGATCAGAGACCCAGTACTTC. It is translated as CASSLQQGSETQYF. The gene calls are TRBV5-4 and TRBJ2-5, with a possible D match to TRBD1 (6 bases). V shed 2 bases and J shed 4 bases, with 12 bases lying between them. Germline lookup yields CDR1 SGHNT and CDR2 YYREEE (reference sequence). There are 14 residues in the CDR3.